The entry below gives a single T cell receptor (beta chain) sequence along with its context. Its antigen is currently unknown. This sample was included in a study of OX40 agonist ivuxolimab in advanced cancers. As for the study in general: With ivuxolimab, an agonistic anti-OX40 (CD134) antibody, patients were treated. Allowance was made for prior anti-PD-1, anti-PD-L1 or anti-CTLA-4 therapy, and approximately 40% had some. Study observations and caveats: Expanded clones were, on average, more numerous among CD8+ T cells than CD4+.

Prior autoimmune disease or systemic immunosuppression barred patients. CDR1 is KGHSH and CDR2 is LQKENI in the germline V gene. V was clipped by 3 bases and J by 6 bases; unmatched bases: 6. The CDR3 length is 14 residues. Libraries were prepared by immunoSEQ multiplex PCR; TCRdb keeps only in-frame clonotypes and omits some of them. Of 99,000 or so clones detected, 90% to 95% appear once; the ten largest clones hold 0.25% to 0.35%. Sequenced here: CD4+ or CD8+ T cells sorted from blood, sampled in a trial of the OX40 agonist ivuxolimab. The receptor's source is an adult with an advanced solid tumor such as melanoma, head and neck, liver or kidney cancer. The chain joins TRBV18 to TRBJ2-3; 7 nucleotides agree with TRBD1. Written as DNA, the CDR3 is TGTGCCAGCTCACCCGTCGACAGGGCCGATACGCAGTATTTT. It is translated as CASSPVDRADTQYF.